This T cell receptor (beta chain) comes out of a study of T cells after yellow fever vaccination. This clonotype turned up a few times. Germline V gene data show CDR1 as MDHEN and CDR2 as SYDVKM. V gave up 1 base and J gave up 4 bases, with 14 bases separating them. The CDR3 spans 15 residues. TCRdb itself ran the 5' RACE reads through MiXCR, one entry per CDR3 protein. The sample holds hundreds of thousands of distinct CDR3 sequences, 9% to 15% seen once. The chain employs TRBV28 and TRBJ2-7; D possibly corresponds to TRBD2 (7 bases). This clonotype was sampled from a man aged 30 to 45 who received the YFV17D yellow fever vaccine. This specimen was PBMCs, taken on the day of the yellow fever booster vaccination. The CDR3 region has the DNA TGTGCCAGCAGTTTATCGGGGGGCTGGGGTTACGAGCAGTACTTC. Amino acid sequence: CASSLSGGWGYEQYF.